These 7 T cell receptor beta chains originate from one sample sequenced in a study of blood T cell repertoires in COVID-19. Profiling relied on immunoSEQ multiplex PCR, and the TCRdb table lists in-frame clones only, not all of them. The sample lists 390,000 or so clones, over 80% occurring once. The source material was PBMCs or T cells enriched from blood (not recorded which). The receptors stem from a woman aged 50 to 65 who had recovered from COVID-19.

This clone turned up a few times. The chain uses TRBV2 and TRBJ1-1, with 7 nucleotides matching TRBD1. The trim removed 6 bases at V and 0 bases at J, leaving 16 bases unmatched. This CDR3 contains 18 residues. Germline-derived CDR1 and CDR2 are SNHLY and FYNNEI. Here the CDR3 DNA reads TGTGCCAGCAGCTTCCAACAGGGGTCTCGAGGAATGAACACTGAAGCTTTCTTT. Protein: CASSFQQGSRGMNTEAFF.

Only one count was recorded for this clone. The V gene is TRBV30, the J gene TRBJ1-1; maybe TRBD1 (5 bases). CDR3 length: 13 amino acids. V lost 2 bases, J lost 2 bases, and 9 bases lay in between. Germline V lookup: CDR1 GTSNPN, CDR2 SVGIG (reference sequence). The CDR3 nucleotides are TGTGCCTGGAGTAAAGACAGCAACACTGAAGCTTTCTTT. This encodes CAWSKDSNTEAFF.

The chain is built from TRBV6-5 and TRBJ1-1; D gene ambiguous. The CDR3 sequence is 13 residues long. V shed 6 bases and J shed 4 bases, with 12 bases lying between them. Germline CDR1 is MNHEY and CDR2 is SVGAGI. This CDR3 is CASRSGSGTEAFF. The CDR3 bases are TGTGCCAGCAGATCGGGGTCGGGCACTGAAGCTTTCTTT.

The gene calls are TRBV3-1 (or the pseudogene TRBV3-2) and TRBJ1-4, with D perhaps matching TRBD1 (5 bases). Germline lookup yields CDR1 LGHDT and CDR2 YNNKEL (reference sequence). The CDR3 runs to 15 residues. Trimming removed 1 base from V and 2 bases from J, with 8 bases in between. CDR3 in amino acids: CASSQAGGTNEKLFF. For the CDR3, the DNA is TGTGCCAGCAGCCAAGCGGGGGGGACTAATGAAAAACTGTTTTTT.

The chain links TRBV5-1 to TRBJ1-4; 10 positions match TRBD1. CDR3 size: 17 residues. From germline, CDR1 is SGHRS and CDR2 YFSETQ. V trimming: 4 bases; J trimming: 7 bases; junction bases outside the gene matches: 13. CDR3 amino acids: CASSVGQGGQKGEKLFF. Written as DNA, the CDR3 is TGCGCCAGCAGCGTCGGACAGGGGGGGCAGAAGGGTGAAAAACTGTTTTTT.

The chain is built from TRBV11-1 and TRBJ1-1; 11 nucleotides match TRBD1. The germline gives CDR1 SGHAT, CDR2 FQDESV (reference sequence). V lost 6 bases to trimming and J lost 11 bases; unmatched junction nucleotides: 11. There are 14 residues in the CDR3. CDR3 region: CASRTSGTGGTAFF. The CDR3 DNA sequence: TGTGCCAGCAGAACTTCCGGGACAGGGGGGACGGCTTTCTTT.

This chain joins TRBV6-5 and TRBJ1-1; D possibly corresponds to TRBD1 (6 bases). The germline V gene encodes CDR1 MNHEY and CDR2 SVGAGI. V lost 0 bases and J 4 bases, leaving 12 bases between the germline ends. This CDR3 comprises 15 residues. The CDR3 DNA follows: TGTGCCAGCAGTTACTCGGCCAGGGGTGGCACTGAAGCTTTCTTT. Protein product: CASSYSARGGTEAFF.